This T cell receptor beta chain was sequenced in a study of beta chain features in type 1 diabetes (dated 2018 in TCRdb). Regarding the research as a whole: Mean age, gender distribution, total cell number and subset yield were not different between patients and healthy donors. A total of roughly 100 million sorted cells were examined across all samples, and the number of cells per subset was strongly correlated with RNA yield. Regulatory and stem cell-like memory subsets were obtained from only 8 patients and roughly 8 healthy donors, while naive and central memory subsets were obtained from all 30 or so donors. In the study, TCRB repertoires of sorted circulating CD4+ T cell subsets from recently diagnosed type 1 diabetes patients were compared with those of matched healthy donors. General study outcomes and caveats: A moderate but significant shortening of TCRB CDR3 length was observed in type 1 diabetes patients in all four CD4+ subsets. Naive, central memory and regulatory TCRB repertoires appeared to be more similar among patients than among healthy donors. Because the HLA sub-analyses included only small numbers of individuals, any influence of HLA type on TCRB rearrangement was left unresolved. Because cDNA rather than genomic DNA was sequenced, highly expressing activated cells could have been over-represented, although no difference in activation and CD3 levels was found between groups. PCR might favor shorter templates, but patient and control samples were amplified and corrected together, so any skew would affect both groups equally. At VDJ recombination sites, type 1 diabetes patients had fewer insertions and more deleted nucleotides, which implies abnormalities in thymic rearrangement.

This clone appeared a few times. It has no known antigen specificity. Base qualities are not recorded, but no much larger clone differs from it by a single base. All of the isolated RNA was reverse transcribed with the High Capacity cDNA Reverse Transcription Kit, so expressed TCRB transcripts were sequenced. Naive, central memory and regulatory T cell samples underwent deep immunoSEQ sequencing, averaging about 3.3 million total reads per sample. Sorted cells were lysed in RLT buffer, and RNA was extracted using DNase-treated RNeasy Micro or Mini kits according to cell number. To prevent cross-contamination, every cell subset was processed on its own, while patient and healthy donor samples were processed together. The immunoSEQ multiplex PCR was used to amplify TCRB sequences from cDNA, generating 87-bp fragments that spanned the CDR3 region. Sequencing of the amplicons was done on the Illumina HiSeq platform. The paper's data handling went like this. PCR bias was corrected computationally using synthetic template baselines, and reads within Hamming distance 2 were collapsed, with unmergeable singletons discarded. By aligning reads against IMGT, V, D and J genes, CDR3 length, and insertions or deletions at six rearrangement sites were assigned. Within each subset, clonotype counts were normalized to the number of sorted cells before true diversity and Gini coefficients were calculated with the tcR R package. Repertoire sharing was quantified using the overlap coefficient calculated on TCRB nucleotide sequences. Out-of-frame TCRB sequences from naive cells were analyzed as a proxy for the pre-selection repertoire. TCRdb provides this immuneACCESS table in a form limited to in-frame rearrangements. Some clones are lacking; in checked studies, under half of them reflect an unresolved V gene, and why the rest are absent is not known. V and J calls and clone size are those listed in that table; D and trimming were worked out from the DNA. This sample is represented by hundreds of thousands of clones; approximately 12% of them were singletons. Roughly 0.017% of the sample goes to the ten largest clones.

Inclusive of the bounding cysteine and phenylalanine, the CDR3 is 13 residues long. This entry keeps only the CDR3 DNA: 39 bases, framed from base 1. From a lookup of the germline V gene, CDR1 and CDR2 are MDHEN and SYDVKM. Trimming takes 8 bases off V and 4 bases off J; junction bases not matched to a gene: 5. A single peripheral blood draw of around 100 mL on average was collected from each donor into heparinised tubes. Naive, central memory, regulatory and stem cell-like memory CD4+ T cells were sorted on a BD FACSAria II using a panel including CD45RO, CCR7, CD25, CD127, CD95 and CD27. Purity was above 98% for every sorted population. PBMCs were separated immediately by Lymphoprep density gradient centrifugation and were stained directly, without being cultured. So that batch effects would be minimized, each experiment stained and sorted samples in pairs, pairing one healthy donor with one patient.

Input material: naive CD4+ T cells from blood. Reading the label with the study, this specimen's cell subset or site is: true naive CD4+ T cells. The clonotype originates from a man younger than 35 in good health. This receptor chain uses TRBV28 and TRBJ2-5, with 9 central nucleotides matching TRBD2. The sequenced DNA is TGTGCCAGCTCAGCGGGAGGCCGAGAGACCCAGTACTTC. Translated, this gives CASSAGGRETQYF. The CDR3 plus the reference TRBV28 and TRBJ2-5 genes for the other parts give the full variable domain: DVKVTQSSRYLVKRTGEKVFLECVQDMDHENMFWYRQDPGLGLRLIYFSYDVKMKEKGDIPEGYSVSREKKERFSLILESASTNQTSMYLCASSAGGRETQYFGPGTRLLVL.